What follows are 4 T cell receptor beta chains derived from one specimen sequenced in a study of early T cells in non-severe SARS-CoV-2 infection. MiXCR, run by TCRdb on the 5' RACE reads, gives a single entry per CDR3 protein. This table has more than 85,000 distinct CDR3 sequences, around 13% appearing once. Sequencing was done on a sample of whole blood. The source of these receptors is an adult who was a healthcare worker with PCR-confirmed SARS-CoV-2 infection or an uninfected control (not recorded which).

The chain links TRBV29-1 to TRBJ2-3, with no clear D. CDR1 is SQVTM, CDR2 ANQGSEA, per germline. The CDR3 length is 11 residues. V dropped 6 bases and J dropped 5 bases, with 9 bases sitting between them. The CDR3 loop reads CSVVVGDTQYF. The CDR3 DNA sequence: TGCAGCGTCGTAGTCGGAGATACGCAGTATTTT.

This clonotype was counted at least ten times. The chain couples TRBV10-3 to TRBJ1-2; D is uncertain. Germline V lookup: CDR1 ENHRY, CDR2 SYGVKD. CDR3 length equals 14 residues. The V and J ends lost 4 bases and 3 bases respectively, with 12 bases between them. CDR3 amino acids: CAISVGLSDYGYTF. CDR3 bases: TGTGCCATCAGTGTGGGCCTATCCGACTATGGCTACACCTTC.

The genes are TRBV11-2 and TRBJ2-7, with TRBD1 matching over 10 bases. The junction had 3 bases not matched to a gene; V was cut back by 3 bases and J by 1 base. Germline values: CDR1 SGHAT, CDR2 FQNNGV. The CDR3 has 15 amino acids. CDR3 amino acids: CASSLGDRGSYEQYF. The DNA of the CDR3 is TGTGCCAGCAGCTTGGGGGACAGGGGATCCTACGAGCAGTACTTC.

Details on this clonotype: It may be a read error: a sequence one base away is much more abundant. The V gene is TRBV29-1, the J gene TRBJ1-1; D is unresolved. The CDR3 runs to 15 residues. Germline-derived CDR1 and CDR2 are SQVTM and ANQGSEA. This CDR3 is CSVKFRLTENTGAFF. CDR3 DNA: TGCAGCGTTAAATTCCGCTTGACGGAGAACACTGGAGCTTTCTTT.